This TCR beta chain came from a study of control samples from healthy donors and cancer patients. The method was immunoSEQ multiplex PCR; TCRdb's version includes in-frame clones alone and lacks a portion of them. The sample contains about 72,000 clones, 85% to 95% of which appear only once. Germline V gives CDR1 GTSNPN, CDR2 SVGIG (reference sequence). V was shortened by 0 bases and J by 3 bases, with 12 bases between the two germline ends. CDR3 length: 14 residues. This chain joins TRBV30 and TRBJ2-7, with unresolved D. The receptor comes from a woman in her fifties or sixties in good health. Sequencing was carried out using blood. CDR3 DNA sequence: TGTGCCTGGAGTGTAGTTCTTCCGGGCTACGAGCAGTACTTC. It translates to CAWSVVLPGYEQYF.